This TCR beta chain was recovered during a study of shared T cell receptors in the human thymus. Assay: immunoSEQ multiplex PCR; the TCRdb copy retains only in-frame clones and omits some. This sample carries more than 550,000 clones, approximately 87% of them seen once, and the ten largest clones take about 0.0094%. The same sample was also studied in work on human thymus T cells.

The sample consisted of thymocytes. The clonotype originates from a boy in the first two years of life with a congenital heart defect.

CDR3 sequence reads: CASSVLGRERTDTQYF. The CDR3 DNA follows: TGTGCCAGCAGCGTGCTCGGGAGAGAGAGAACAGATACGCAGTATTTT. The J gene is TRBJ2-3, the V gene TRBV7-2, with a weak D call TRBD2 (6 bases). This CDR3 comprises 16 residues. V was clipped by 5 bases and J by 3 bases, with 18 bases between them. Germline V lookup: CDR1 SGHTA, CDR2 FQGNSA.